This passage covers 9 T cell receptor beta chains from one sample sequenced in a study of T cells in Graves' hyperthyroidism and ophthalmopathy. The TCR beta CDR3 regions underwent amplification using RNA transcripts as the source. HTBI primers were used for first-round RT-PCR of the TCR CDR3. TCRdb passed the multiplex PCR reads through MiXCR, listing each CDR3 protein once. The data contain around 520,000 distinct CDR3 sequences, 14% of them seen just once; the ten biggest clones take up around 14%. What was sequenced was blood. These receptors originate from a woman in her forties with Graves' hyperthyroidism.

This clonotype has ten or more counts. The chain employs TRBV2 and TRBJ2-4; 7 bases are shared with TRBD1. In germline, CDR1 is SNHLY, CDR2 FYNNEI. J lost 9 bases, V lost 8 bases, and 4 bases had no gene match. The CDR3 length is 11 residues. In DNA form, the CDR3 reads TGTGCCAGCGATAACAGGGGCATTCAGTACTTC. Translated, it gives CASDNRGIQYF.

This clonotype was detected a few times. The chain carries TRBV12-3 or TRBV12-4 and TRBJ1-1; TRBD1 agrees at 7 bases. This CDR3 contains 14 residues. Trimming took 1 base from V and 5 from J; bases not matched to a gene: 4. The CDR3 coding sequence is TGTGCCAGCAGTTTAGAGGGGGCCTCGACTGAAGCTTTCTTT. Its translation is CASSLEGASTEAFF.

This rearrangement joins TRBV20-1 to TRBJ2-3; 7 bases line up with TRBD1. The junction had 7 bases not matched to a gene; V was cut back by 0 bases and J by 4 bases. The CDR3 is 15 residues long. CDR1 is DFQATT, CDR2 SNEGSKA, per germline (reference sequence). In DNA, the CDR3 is TGCAGTGCTAGAGAAACACAGGGGTGGGCAGATACGCAGTATTTT. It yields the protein CSARETQGWADTQYF.

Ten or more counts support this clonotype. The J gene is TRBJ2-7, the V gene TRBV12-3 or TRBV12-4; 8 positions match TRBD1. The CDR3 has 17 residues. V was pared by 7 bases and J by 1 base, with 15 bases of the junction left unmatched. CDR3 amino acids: CASTPSGTGKRSYEQYF. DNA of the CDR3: TGTGCCAGCACCCCCTCAGGGACAGGTAAACGTTCCTACGAGCAGTACTTC.

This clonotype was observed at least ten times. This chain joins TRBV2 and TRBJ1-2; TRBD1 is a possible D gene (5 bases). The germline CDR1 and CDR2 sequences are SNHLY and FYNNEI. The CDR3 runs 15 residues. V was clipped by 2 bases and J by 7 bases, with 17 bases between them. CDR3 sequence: CASSEISRASFGYTF. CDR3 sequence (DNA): TGTGCCAGCAGTGAAATATCCAGGGCCTCCTTTGGCTACACCTTC.

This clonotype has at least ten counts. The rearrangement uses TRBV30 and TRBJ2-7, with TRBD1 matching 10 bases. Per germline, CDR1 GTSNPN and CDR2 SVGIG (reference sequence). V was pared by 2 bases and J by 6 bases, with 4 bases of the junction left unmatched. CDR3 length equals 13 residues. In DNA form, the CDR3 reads TGTGCCTGGAGTTGGGGACAGGGGCCCGAGCAGTACTTC. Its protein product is CAWSWGQGPEQYF.

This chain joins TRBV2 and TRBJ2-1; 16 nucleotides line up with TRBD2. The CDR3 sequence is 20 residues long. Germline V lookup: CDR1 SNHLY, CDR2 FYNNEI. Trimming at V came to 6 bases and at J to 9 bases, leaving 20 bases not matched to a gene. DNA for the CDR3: TGTGCCAGCAGGGATCTTCTATGGGGACTAGCGGGAGGGCCCGGGGGTGAGCAGTTCTTC. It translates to CASRDLLWGLAGGPGGEQFF.

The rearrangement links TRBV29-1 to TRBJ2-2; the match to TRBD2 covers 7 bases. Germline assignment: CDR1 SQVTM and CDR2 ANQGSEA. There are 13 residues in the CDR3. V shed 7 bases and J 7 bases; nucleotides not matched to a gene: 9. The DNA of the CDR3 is TGCAGCGGGGTGCGGGAGTCGCTCGGGGAGCTGTTTTTT. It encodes CSGVRESLGELFF.

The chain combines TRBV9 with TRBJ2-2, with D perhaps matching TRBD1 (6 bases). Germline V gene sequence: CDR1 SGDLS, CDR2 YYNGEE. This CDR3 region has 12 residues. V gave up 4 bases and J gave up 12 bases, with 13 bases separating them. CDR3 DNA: TGTGCCAGCAGCTCCTCCGACAGGAAGCTGTTTTTT. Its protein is CASSSSDRKLFF.